A single sample is the source of the 25 T cell receptor beta chains below, sequenced in a study of beta chain features in type 1 diabetes. Study findings and constraints: The study found moderately but significantly shorter TCRB CDR3s in all four CD4+ subsets of Type 1 diabetes patients.

These receptors' antigens are unknown. Expressed TCRB transcripts were sequenced because the isolated RNA had all been reverse transcribed beforehand. Profiling relied on immunoSEQ multiplex PCR, and the TCRdb table lists in-frame clones only, not all of them. The sample lists about 160,000 clones, 6.5% to 10% occurring once. Material for sequencing was central memory CD4+ T cells from blood. These TCRs come from a woman aged 18 to 35 with type 1 diabetes.

The sample holds a few counts of this clone. This chain connects TRBV4-3 to TRBJ1-6, with no clear D. V gave up 1 base and J gave up 7 bases, with 8 bases separating them. The CDR3 spans 14 residues. Germline CDR1 is LGHNA and CDR2 is YSLEER. The CDR3 sequence is CASSQGGSNSPLHF. The CDR3 nucleotides read TGCGCCAGCAGCCAAGGCGGGTCGAATTCACCCCTCCACTTT.

This clone was picked up a small number of times. This rearrangement joins TRBV6-5 to TRBJ2-7, with D tentatively TRBD1 (6 bases). The length of the CDR3 is 11 residues. Germline CDR1 is MNHEY and CDR2 is SVGAGI. V lost 6 bases and J lost 7, with 10 bases in between. CDR3 coding DNA: TGTGCCAGCAGCCTTGACAGGGAGCAGTACTTC. The encoded protein is CASSLDREQYF.

The genes are TRBV2 and TRBJ2-5; 7 positions agree with TRBD2. CDR1 SNHLY and CDR2 FYNNEI come from the germline V gene. J lost 0 bases, V lost 6 bases, and 7 bases had no gene match. CDR3 length: 15 amino acids. The DNA for the CDR3 is TGTGCCAGCAGCCCGGGAGGACTGTACCAAGAGACCCAGTACTTC. This encodes CASSPGGLYQETQYF.

This chain uses TRBV27 with TRBJ1-1, with 8 nucleotides matching TRBD1. V shed 0 bases and J 3 bases; nucleotides not matched to a gene: 6. Germline values: CDR1 MNHEY, CDR2 SMNVEV (reference sequence). This CDR3 contains 16 residues. CDR3 sequence (DNA): TGTGCCAGCAGTTTATCGGCAGGGGGCATTGACACTGAAGCTTTCTTT. Its translation: CASSLSAGGIDTEAFF.

The chain uses TRBV28 and TRBJ2-1, with TRBD2 matching over 9 bases. Germline values: CDR1 MDHEN, CDR2 SYDVKM. This CDR3 is 15 amino acids long. The V segment lost 5 bases and the J segment 2 bases; nucleotides outside the gene matches: 4. CDR3 residues: CASSVAGVTYNEQFF. The DNA of the CDR3 is TGTGCCAGCAGTGTAGCGGGAGTAACCTACAATGAGCAGTTCTTC. The complete variable domain, with remaining parts taken from reference TRBV28 and TRBJ2-1, reads DVKVTQSSRYLVKRTGEKVFLECVQDMDHENMFWYRQDPGLGLRLIYFSYDVKMKEKGDIPEGYSVSREKKERFSLILESASTNQTSMYLCASSVAGVTYNEQFFGPGTRLTVL.

This clone was picked up many times. The rearrangement uses TRBV29-1 and TRBJ2-3; 8 bases agree with TRBD2. Germline V lookup: CDR1 SQVTM, CDR2 ANQGSEA. The V segment lost 4 bases and the J segment 3 bases; nucleotides outside the gene matches: 3. This CDR3 is 13 amino acids long. The CDR3 nucleotides read TGCAGCGTTGGGGTAGCGGGGACAGATACGCAGTATTTT. Translation gives CSVGVAGTDTQYF.

This chain connects TRBV6-6 to TRBJ2-1; 9 bases line up with TRBD1. CDR1 MNHNY and CDR2 SVGAGI come from the germline V gene (reference sequence). The CDR3 has 15 amino acids. Trimming removed 0 bases from V and 6 bases from J; junction bases left unmatched: 3. Written as DNA, the CDR3 is TGTGCCAGCAGTTACTCCGGGACAGGGTTCAATGAGCAGTTCTTC. This translates into CASSYSGTGFNEQFF.

The chain recombines TRBV30 with TRBJ1-5; D gene ambiguous. Germline values: CDR1 GTSNPN, CDR2 SVGIG (reference sequence). The CDR3 extends over 12 amino acids. Trimming took off 5 bases at V and 6 bases at J, with 11 bases between the two ends. The CDR3 nucleotides are TGTGCCTGGGACCACGGGGTTCAGCCCCAGCATTTT. This encodes CAWDHGVQPQHF.

The V and J genes are TRBV19 and TRBJ2-1; TRBD2 matches 9 bases. V was clipped by 4 bases and J by 6 bases; unmatched bases: 7. Germline lookup yields CDR1 LNHDA and CDR2 SQIVND (reference sequence). The CDR3 has 15 residues. The DNA for the CDR3 is TGTGCCAGTAGTACCGATGCTAGCGGGACCAATGAGCAGTTCTTC. Protein: CASSTDASGTNEQFF.

The gene calls are TRBV29-1 and TRBJ1-3, with unresolved D. CDR3 length: 13 residues. Trimming left V 4 bases short and J 0 bases short, with 7 bases between. Germline V gives CDR1 SQVTM, CDR2 ANQGSEA. CDR3 loop: CSVAPGSGNTIYF. CDR3 bases: TGCAGCGTTGCCCCGGGCTCTGGAAACACCATATATTTT.

The chain has TRBV7-9 and TRBJ2-5; 13 nucleotides align to TRBD2. V trimming: 8 bases; J trimming: 5 bases; junction bases outside the gene matches: 5. Germline assignment: CDR1 SEHNR and CDR2 FQNEAQ (reference sequence). CDR3 length equals 14 residues. CDR3 region: CASGGLAGAETQYF. In DNA, the CDR3 is TGTGCCAGCGGCGGACTAGCGGGAGCGGAGACCCAGTACTTC. The complete variable domain, with remaining parts taken from reference TRBV7-9 and TRBJ2-5, reads DTGVSQNPRHKITKRGQNVTFRCDPISEHNRLYWYRQTLGQGPEFLTYFQNEAQLEKSRLLSDRFSAERPKGSFSTLEIQRTEQGDSAMYLCASGGLAGAETQYFGPGTRLLVL.

The rearrangement links TRBV10-3 to TRBJ1-5; TRBD1 matches 9 bases. Losses at the gene ends were 10 bases for V and 7 bases for J; bases not matched to a gene: 11. The CDR3 has 14 amino acids. Germline-derived CDR1 and CDR2 are ENHRY and SYGVKD. CDR3 residues: CASLPGQGSQPQHF. The CDR3 coding sequence is TGTGCCAGCCTACCGGGACAGGGCAGCCAGCCCCAGCATTTT.

The V and J genes are TRBV5-1 and TRBJ2-2; D may be TRBD2 (7 bases). Germline CDR1 is SGHRS and CDR2 is YFSETQ. The CDR3 runs to 16 residues. V lost 2 bases to trimming and J lost 0 bases, with 11 bases between them. The CDR3 loop reads CASSLGGGSNTGELFF. The CDR3 coding sequence is TGCGCCAGCAGCTTAGGCGGGGGCTCGAACACCGGGGAGCTGTTTTTT.

The chain joins TRBV4-3 to TRBJ2-1; possibly TRBD2 for D (6 bases). From germline, CDR1 is LGHNA and CDR2 YSLEER. The CDR3 covers 17 residues. V was shortened by 1 base and J by 4 bases, with 17 bases between the two germline ends. CDR3 nucleotides: TGCGCCAGCAGCCAAGGCCCCACGGGGGAGACTTACAATGAGCAGTTCTTC. It codes for CASSQGPTGETYNEQFF.

This clone occurred a few times. The gene calls are TRBV7-8 and TRBJ2-5; 9 bases line up with TRBD1. There are 14 residues in the CDR3. Germline V gene data show CDR1 as SGHVS and CDR2 as FQNEAQ. V trimming: 10 bases; J trimming: 7 bases; junction bases outside the gene matches: 13. The CDR3 spells CAIPRGQGRGTQYF. For the CDR3, the DNA is TGTGCCATTCCCAGGGGACAGGGTCGGGGGACCCAGTACTTC.

This clone was observed a handful of times. The chain carries TRBV5-4 and TRBJ1-1; D is ambiguous. The V end lost 4 bases, the J end lost 4 bases, and 17 bases lay between the germline ends. Germline V gene data show CDR1 as SGHNT and CDR2 as YYREEE (reference sequence). The CDR3 contains 15 residues. In DNA form, the CDR3 reads TGTGCCAGCAGCCCTAGAGCCCACGGGGTCACTGAAGCTTTCTTT. Protein: CASSPRAHGVTEAFF.

The chain couples TRBV4-3 to TRBJ1-2, with 8 bases lining up with TRBD1. This CDR3 spans 15 amino acids. Germline V lookup: CDR1 LGHNA, CDR2 YSLEER. Losses at the gene ends were 0 bases for V and 8 bases for J; bases not matched to a gene: 8. The CDR3 sequence: CASSQEGGNRGGYTF. The CDR3 region has the DNA TGCGCCAGCAGCCAAGAGGGGGGAAACAGGGGGGGCTACACCTTC.

The chain recombines TRBV18 with TRBJ1-1; possible D gene TRBD1, 6 bases. Between the trimmed V and J ends, which lost 6 bases and 11 bases, there was a span of 16 bases. Germline CDR1 reads KGHSH; CDR2 reads LQKENI. CDR3 length equals 12 residues. The CDR3 sequence is CASSGAIPGAFF. CDR3 DNA: TGTGCCAGCTCGGGGGCGATCCCGGGCGCTTTCTTT. Supplemented by reference TRBV18 and TRBJ1-1, the full variable domain reads NAGVMQNPRHLVRRRGQEARLRCSPMKGHSHVYWYRQLPEEGLKFMVYLQKENIIDESGMPKERFSAEFPKEGPSILRIQQVVRGDSAAYFCASSGAIPGAFFGQGTRLTVV.

The V gene is TRBV5-4, the J gene TRBJ1-1; D not certain. In germline, CDR1 is SGHNT, CDR2 YYREEE (reference sequence). The CDR3 is 12 amino acids. V lost 4 bases and J 5 bases, leaving 9 bases between the germline ends. CDR3 region: CASSVQLTEAFF. DNA of the CDR3: TGTGCCAGCAGCGTACAGCTTACTGAAGCTTTCTTT.

The chain has TRBV11-3 and TRBJ2-3; no clear D gene. CDR1 and CDR2 from the germline V gene are SGHNT and YENEEA. The length of the CDR3 is 15 residues. Trimming left V 1 base short and J 2 bases short, with 10 bases between. CDR3 nucleotide sequence: TGTGCCAGCAGCTTAGGTGGCCATCCCACAGATACGCAGTATTTT. Translation gives CASSLGGHPTDTQYF.

The V call is TRBV7-2, the J call TRBJ1-6; 7 bases fit TRBD1. Germline V gives CDR1 SGHTA, CDR2 FQGNSA. The CDR3 length is 12 residues. Trimming at V came to 5 bases and at J to 10 bases, leaving 2 bases not matched to a gene. The CDR3 spells CASSPGGSPLHF. For the CDR3, the DNA is TGTGCCAGCAGCCCAGGGGGATCACCCCTCCACTTT.

The rearrangement links TRBV29-1 to TRBJ2-2; TRBD1 aligns across 7 bases. CDR1 and CDR2 from the germline V gene are SQVTM and ANQGSEA. This CDR3 has 15 residues. V lost 7 bases, J lost 1 base, and 9 bases stayed unmatched. CDR3 in amino acids: CSASRQGQNTGELFF. CDR3 in DNA: TGCAGCGCCAGCAGACAGGGCCAGAACACCGGGGAGCTGTTTTTT.

This clone occurred many times. The V and J genes are TRBV4-2 and TRBJ2-1; D remains unclear. The germline CDR1 and CDR2 sequences are LGHNA and YNFKEQ. The CDR3 is 12 residues long. Trimming took off 3 bases at V and 7 bases at J, with 7 bases between the two ends. The CDR3 DNA reads as TGTGCCAGCAGCCATCAGTGGAATGAGCAGTTCTTC. Translation: CASSHQWNEQFF.

This chain links TRBV7-2 with TRBJ2-5; TRBD2 might be the D (5 bases). Between the trimmed V and J ends, which lost 5 bases and 4 bases, there was a span of 8 bases. Germline V gene data show CDR1 as SGHTA and CDR2 as FQGNSA. The CDR3 runs 12 residues. The CDR3 nucleotides are TGTGCCAGCAGCCGAAGCGGAGAGACCCAGTACTTC. Translating it yields CASSRSGETQYF.

The chain carries TRBV7-2 and TRBJ2-6; 7 nucleotides match TRBD1. The CDR3 has 13 residues. J lost 0 bases, V lost 11 bases, and 1 base had no gene match. Germline CDR1 SGHTA, CDR2 FQGNSA. CDR3 loop: CASGGSGANVLTF. The CDR3 DNA reads as TGTGCCTCAGGGGGCTCTGGGGCCAACGTCCTGACTTTC.